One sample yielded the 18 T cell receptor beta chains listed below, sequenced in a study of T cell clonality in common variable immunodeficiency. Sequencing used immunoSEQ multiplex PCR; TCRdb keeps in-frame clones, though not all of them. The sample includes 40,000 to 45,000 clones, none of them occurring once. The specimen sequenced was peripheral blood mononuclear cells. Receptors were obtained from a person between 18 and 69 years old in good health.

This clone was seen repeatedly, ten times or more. CDR3 bases read: TGTGCCAGCAGCTCCTCCACAGGGTCCGGGGAG. Protein sequence: CASSSSTGSGE. The complete CDR3 sequence is CASSSSTGSGELFF. The chain uses TRBV11-2 and TRBJ2-2, with D perhaps TRBD1 (6 bases). The read terminates 3 residues ahead of where the CDR3 ends, so the germline J gene completes it. The CDR3 extends over 14 amino acids. Between the trimmed V and J ends, which lost 4 bases and 6 bases, there was a span of 12 bases. The V gene's germline CDR1 is SGHAT and CDR2 FQNNGV.

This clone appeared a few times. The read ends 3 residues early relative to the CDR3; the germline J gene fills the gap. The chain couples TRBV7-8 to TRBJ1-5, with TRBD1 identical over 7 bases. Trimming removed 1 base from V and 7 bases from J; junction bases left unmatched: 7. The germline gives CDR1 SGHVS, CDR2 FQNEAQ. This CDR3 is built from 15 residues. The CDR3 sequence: CASSLESQGGQPQHF. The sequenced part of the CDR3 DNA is TGTGCCAGCAGCTTAGAGTCCCAGGGGGGCCAGCCC.

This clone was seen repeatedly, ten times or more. The CDR3 region is CSAVKGHGETQYF. The part of the CDR3 DNA that was read is TGCAGTGCTGTAAAGGGGCATGGAGAGACC. V is TRBV20-1 and J is TRBJ2-5, with a possible D match to TRBD1 (5 bases). The missing CDR3 end, 3 residues past where the read stops, is filled in from the germline J gene. CDR3 length: 13 residues. Germline CDR1 is DFQATT and CDR2 is SNEGSKA (reference sequence). V was clipped by 5 bases and J by 4 bases, with 14 bases between them.

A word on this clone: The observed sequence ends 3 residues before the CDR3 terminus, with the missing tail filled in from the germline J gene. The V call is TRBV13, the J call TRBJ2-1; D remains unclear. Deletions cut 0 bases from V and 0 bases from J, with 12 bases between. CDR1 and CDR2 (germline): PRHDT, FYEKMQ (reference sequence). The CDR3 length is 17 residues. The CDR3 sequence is CASSLGRPASSYNEQFF. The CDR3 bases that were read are TGTGCCAGCAGCTTAGGCAGGCCTGCCAGCTCCTACAATGAG.

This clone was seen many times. The CDR3 is CASSLEEGGTEPQHF. CDR3 DNA (partial): TGCGCCAGCAGCTTGGAGGAGGGGGGGACGGAGCCC. The chain combines TRBV5-1 with TRBJ1-5, with a weak D call TRBD1 (6 bases). The read falls 3 residues short of the CDR3 end, and the missing part is taken from the germline J gene. The V and J ends lost 0 bases and 8 bases respectively, with 15 bases between them. The CDR3 spans 15 residues. Germline CDR1 SGHRS, CDR2 YFSETQ.

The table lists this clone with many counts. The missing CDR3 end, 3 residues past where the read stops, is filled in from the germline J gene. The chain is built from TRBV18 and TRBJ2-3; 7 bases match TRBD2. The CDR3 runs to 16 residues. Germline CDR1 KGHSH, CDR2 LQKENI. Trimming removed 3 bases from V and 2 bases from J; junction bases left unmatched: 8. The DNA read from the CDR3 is TGTGCCAGCTCACCCTCCCCTAGCGGATCCACAGATACG. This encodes CASSPSPSGSTDT. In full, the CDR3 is CASSPSPSGSTDTQYF.

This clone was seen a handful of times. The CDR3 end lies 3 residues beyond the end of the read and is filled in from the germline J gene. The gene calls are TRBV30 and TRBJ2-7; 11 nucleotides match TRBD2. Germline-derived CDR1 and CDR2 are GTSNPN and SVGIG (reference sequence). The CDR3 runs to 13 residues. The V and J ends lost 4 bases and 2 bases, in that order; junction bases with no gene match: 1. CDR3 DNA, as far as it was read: TGTGCCTGGACTAGCGGGGGGCCCTACGAG. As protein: CAWTSGGPYE. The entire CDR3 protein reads CAWTSGGPYEQYF.

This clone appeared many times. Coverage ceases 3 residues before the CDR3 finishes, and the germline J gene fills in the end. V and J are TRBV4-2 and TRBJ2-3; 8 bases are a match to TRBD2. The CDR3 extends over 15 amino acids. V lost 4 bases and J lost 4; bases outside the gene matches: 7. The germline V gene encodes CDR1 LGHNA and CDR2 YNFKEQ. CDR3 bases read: TGTGCCAGCAGCCTCGGAGACGGGGGGGCAGATACG. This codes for CASSLGDGGADT. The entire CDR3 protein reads CASSLGDGGADTQYF.

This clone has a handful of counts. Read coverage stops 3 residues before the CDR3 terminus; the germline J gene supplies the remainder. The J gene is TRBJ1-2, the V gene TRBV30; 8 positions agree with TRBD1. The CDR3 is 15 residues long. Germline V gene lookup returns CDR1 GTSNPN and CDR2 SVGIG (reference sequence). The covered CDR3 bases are TGTGCCTGGAGTGGAGGACAGGGCTATTACAATGAC. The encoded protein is CAWSGGQGYYND. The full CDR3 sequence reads CAWSGGQGYYNDYTF.

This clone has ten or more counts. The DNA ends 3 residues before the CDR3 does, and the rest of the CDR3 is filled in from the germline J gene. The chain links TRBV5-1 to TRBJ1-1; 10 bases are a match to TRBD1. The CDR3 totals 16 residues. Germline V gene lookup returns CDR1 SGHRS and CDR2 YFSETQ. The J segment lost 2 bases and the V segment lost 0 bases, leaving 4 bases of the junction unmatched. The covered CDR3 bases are TGCGCCAGCAGCTTGGTTCGACAGGGGGCTAACACTGAA. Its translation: CASSLVRQGANTE. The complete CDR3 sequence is CASSLVRQGANTEAFF. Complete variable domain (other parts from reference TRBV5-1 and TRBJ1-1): KAGVTQTPRYLIKTRGQQVTLSCSPISGHRSVSWYQQTPGQGLQFLFEYFSETQRNKGNFPGRFSGRQFSNSRSEMNVSTLELGDSALYLCASSLVRQGANTEAFFGQGTRLTVV.

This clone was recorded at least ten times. CDR3 DNA (partial): TGCGCCAGCAGCTTGGTGGGACAGTTTTACGAG. It yields the protein CASSLVGQFYE. The CDR3 in full is CASSLVGQFYEQYF. The V call is TRBV5-1, the J call TRBJ2-7; 7 bases line up with TRBD1. The read comes to an end 3 residues before the CDR3 does, leaving the germline J gene to fill in the end. Germline V gives CDR1 SGHRS, CDR2 YFSETQ. Trimming cost V 0 bases and J 4 bases; bases outside gene matches: 4. CDR3 length: 14 residues. The full variable domain, rest sourced from reference TRBV5-1 and TRBJ2-7, is KAGVTQTPRYLIKTRGQQVTLSCSPISGHRSVSWYQQTPGQGLQFLFEYFSETQRNKGNFPGRFSGRQFSNSRSEMNVSTLELGDSALYLCASSLVGQFYEQYFGPGTRLTVT.

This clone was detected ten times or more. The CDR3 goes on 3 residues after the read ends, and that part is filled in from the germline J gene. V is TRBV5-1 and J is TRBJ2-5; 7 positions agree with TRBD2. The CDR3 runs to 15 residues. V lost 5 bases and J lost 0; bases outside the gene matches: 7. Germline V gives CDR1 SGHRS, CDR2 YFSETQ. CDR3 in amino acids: CASRLSGNYQETQYF. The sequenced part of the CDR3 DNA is TGCGCCAGCAGGCTCAGCGGGAACTACCAAGAGACC.

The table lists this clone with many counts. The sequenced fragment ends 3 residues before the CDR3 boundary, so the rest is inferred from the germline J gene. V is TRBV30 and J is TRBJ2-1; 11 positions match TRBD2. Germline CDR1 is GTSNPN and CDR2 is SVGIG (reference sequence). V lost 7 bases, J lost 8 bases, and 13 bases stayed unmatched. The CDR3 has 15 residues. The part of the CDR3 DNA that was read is TGTGCCTTTTTAACGGGACTAGCGGTAGGATATGAG. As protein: CAFLTGLAVGYE. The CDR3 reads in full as CAFLTGLAVGYEQFF.

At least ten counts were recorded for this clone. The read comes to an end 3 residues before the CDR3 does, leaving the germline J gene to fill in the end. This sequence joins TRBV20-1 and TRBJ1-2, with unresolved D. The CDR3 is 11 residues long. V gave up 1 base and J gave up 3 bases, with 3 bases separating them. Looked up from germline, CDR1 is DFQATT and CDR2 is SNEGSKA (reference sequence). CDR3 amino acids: CSARADYGYTF. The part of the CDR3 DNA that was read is TGCAGTGCTAGAGCCGACTATGGC.

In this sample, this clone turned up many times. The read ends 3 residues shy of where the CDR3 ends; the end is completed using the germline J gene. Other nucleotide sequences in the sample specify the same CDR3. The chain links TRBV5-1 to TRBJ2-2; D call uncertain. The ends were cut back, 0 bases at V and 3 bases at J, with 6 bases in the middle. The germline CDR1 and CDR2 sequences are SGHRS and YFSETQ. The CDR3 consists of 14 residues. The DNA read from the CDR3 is TGCGCCAGCAGCTTGGGGGCATACACCGGGGAG. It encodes CASSLGAYTGE. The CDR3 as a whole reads CASSLGAYTGELFF.

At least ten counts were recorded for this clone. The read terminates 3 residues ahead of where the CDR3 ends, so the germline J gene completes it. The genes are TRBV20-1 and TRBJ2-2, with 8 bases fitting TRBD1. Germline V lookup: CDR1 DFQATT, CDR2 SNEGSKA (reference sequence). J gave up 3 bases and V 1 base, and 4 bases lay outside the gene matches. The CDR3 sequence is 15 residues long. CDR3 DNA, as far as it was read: TGCAGTGCTAGAGTAGGGACAGGTTACACCGGGGAG. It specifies CSARVGTGYTGE. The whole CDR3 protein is CSARVGTGYTGELFF.

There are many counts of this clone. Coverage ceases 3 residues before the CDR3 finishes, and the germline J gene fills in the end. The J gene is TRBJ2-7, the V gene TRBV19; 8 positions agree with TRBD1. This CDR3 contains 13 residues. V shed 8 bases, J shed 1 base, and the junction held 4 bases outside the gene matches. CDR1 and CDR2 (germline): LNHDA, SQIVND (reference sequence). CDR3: CASEGQESYEQYF. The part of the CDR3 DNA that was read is TGTGCCAGTGAGGGACAGGAGTCCTACGAG.

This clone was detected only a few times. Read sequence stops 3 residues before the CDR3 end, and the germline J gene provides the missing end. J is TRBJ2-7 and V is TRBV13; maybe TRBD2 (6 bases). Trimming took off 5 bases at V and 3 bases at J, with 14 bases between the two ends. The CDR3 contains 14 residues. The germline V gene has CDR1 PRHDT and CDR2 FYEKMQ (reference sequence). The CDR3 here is CASSIRDSYYEQYF. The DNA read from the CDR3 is TGTGCCAGCAGCATCCGGGACTCCTACTACGAG.